In its sample, the clone carrying this T cell receptor beta chain was seen many times. Its antigen is still unknown. This sample is drawn from a study of breast tumors, draining lymph nodes, adjacent tissues. The CDR3 is 15 amino acids. In germline, CDR1 is SGHAT, CDR2 FQNNGV. V trimming: 5 bases; J trimming: 10 bases; junction bases outside the gene matches: 9. Whole-study findings and limits: The data were judged consistent with most tumor T cells coming from lymph node and expanding in tumor. Data only fit, rather than demonstrated, lymph node origin of most tumor T cells. Tumor TCR diversity was below lymph nodes but above nontumor tissue.

From the multiplex PCR reads, TCRdb called clonotypes with MiXCR, one entry per CDR3 protein. The sample lists about 180,000 distinct CDR3 sequences, 25% to 40% seen once, with around 4.5% in the top ten. Samples came from axillary lymph nodes draining the breast cancer. The receptor's source is a female donor with breast cancer. Some clones in this sample may be carry-over from other donors' samples. Sequenced input: axillary lymph node tissue. The chain employs TRBV11-2 and TRBJ1-6; 9 bases are shared with TRBD1. The CDR3 here is CASSPHRGQESPLHF. For the CDR3, the DNA is TGTGCCAGCAGCCCCCACAGGGGGCAGGAATCACCCCTCCACTTT.